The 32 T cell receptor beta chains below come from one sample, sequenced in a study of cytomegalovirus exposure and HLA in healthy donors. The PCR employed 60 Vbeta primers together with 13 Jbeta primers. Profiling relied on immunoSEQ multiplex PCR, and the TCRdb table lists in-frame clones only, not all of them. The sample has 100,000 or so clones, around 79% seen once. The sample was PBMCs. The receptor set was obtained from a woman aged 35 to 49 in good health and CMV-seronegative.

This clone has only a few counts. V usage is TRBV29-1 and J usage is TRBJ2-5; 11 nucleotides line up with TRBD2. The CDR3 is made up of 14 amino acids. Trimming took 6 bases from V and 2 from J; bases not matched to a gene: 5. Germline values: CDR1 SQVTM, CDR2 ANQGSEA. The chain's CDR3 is CSVAGLADQETQYF. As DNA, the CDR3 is TGCAGCGTGGCGGGACTAGCGGATCAAGAGACCCAGTACTTC.

The CDR3, as DNA: TGTGCCAGTAGTATATTTCAGGGGATGAACACTGAAGCTTTCTTT. It codes for CASSIFQGMNTEAFF. V is TRBV19 and J is TRBJ1-1, with a weak D call TRBD1 (6 bases). V was shortened by 2 bases and J by 0 bases, with 10 bases between the two germline ends. CDR1 is LNHDA, CDR2 SQIVND, per germline (reference sequence). CDR3 size: 15 residues.

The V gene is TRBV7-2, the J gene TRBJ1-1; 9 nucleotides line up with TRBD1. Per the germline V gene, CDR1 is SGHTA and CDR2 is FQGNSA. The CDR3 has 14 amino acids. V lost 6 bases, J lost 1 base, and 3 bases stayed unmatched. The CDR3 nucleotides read TGTGCCAGCAGACAGGGGGCGGGGAACACTGAAGCTTTCTTT. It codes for CASRQGAGNTEAFF.

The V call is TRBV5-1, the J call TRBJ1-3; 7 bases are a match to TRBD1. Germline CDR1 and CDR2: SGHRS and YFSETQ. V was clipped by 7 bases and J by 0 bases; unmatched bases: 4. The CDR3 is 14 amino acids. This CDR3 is CASRQGPSGNTIYF. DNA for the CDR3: TGCGCCAGCCGACAGGGACCCTCTGGAAACACCATATATTTT.

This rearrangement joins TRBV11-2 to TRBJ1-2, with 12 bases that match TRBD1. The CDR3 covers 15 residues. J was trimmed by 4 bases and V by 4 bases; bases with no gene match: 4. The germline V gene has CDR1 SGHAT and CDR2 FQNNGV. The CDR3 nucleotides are TGTGCCAGCAGCTCACCGGGACAGGGGGCCTATGGCTACACCTTC. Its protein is CASSSPGQGAYGYTF.

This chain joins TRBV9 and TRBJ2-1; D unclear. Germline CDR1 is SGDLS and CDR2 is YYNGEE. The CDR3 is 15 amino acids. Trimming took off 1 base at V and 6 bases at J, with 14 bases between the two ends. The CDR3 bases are TGTGCCAGCAGCGTACTGGAGAAGCTAGGCAATGAGCAGTTCTTC. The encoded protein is CASSVLEKLGNEQFF.

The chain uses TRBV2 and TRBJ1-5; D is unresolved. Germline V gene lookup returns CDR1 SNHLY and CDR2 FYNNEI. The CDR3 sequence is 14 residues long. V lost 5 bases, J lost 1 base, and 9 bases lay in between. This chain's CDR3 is CASSHYSSNQPQHF. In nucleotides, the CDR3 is TGTGCCAGCAGTCATTACAGCAGCAATCAGCCCCAGCATTTT.

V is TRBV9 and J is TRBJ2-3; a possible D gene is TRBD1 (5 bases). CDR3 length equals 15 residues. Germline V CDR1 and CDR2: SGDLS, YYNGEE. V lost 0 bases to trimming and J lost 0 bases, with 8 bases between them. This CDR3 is CASSVGRASTDTQYF. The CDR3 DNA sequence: TGTGCCAGCAGCGTAGGCAGGGCCAGCACAGATACGCAGTATTTT. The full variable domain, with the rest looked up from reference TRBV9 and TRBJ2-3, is DSGVTQTPKHLITATGQRVTLRCSPRSGDLSVYWYQQSLDQGLQFLIQYYNGEERAKGNILERFSAQQFPDLHSELNLSSLELGDSALYFCASSVGRASTDTQYFGPGTRLTVL.

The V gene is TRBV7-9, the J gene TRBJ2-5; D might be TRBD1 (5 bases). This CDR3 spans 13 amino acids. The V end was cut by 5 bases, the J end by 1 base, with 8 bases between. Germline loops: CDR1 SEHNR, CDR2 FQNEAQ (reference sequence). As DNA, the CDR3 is TGTGCCAGCAGCAGGGGAATCCAAGAGACCCAGTACTTC. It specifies CASSRGIQETQYF.

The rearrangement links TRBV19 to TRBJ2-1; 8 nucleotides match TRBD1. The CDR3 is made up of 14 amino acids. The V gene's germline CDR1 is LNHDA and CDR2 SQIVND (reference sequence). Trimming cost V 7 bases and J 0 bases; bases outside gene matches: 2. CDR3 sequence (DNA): TGTGCCAGTACCGGGACAGGCTCCTACAATGAGCAGTTCTTC. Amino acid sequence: CASTGTGSYNEQFF.

CDR3 amino acids: CASSFSGPIGSEAFF. Here the CDR3 DNA reads TGTGCCAGCAGCTTTTCAGGGCCGATCGGGTCTGAAGCTTTCTTT. The chain employs TRBV5-4 and TRBJ1-1; perhaps TRBD1 as D (5 bases). Trimming took off 2 bases at V and 6 bases at J, with 17 bases between the two ends. Germline loops: CDR1 SGHNT, CDR2 YYREEE (reference sequence). The CDR3 loop spans 15 amino acids.

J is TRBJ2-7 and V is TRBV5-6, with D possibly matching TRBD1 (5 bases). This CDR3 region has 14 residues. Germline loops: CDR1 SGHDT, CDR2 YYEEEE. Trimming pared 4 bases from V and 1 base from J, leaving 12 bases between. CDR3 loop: CASSLTDRSYEQYF. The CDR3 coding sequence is TGTGCCAGCAGCCTCACTGACAGATCCTACGAGCAGTACTTC.

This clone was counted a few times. CDR3 region: CASSLGSRDSSGANVLTF. Here the CDR3 DNA reads TGTGCCAGCAGCTTAGGCTCCAGGGACAGCTCTGGGGCCAACGTCCTGACTTTC. The V gene is TRBV7-9, the J gene TRBJ2-6, with 7 bases lining up with TRBD1. Trimming took 1 base from V and 0 from J; bases not matched to a gene: 6. This CDR3 has 18 amino acids. Germline assignment: CDR1 SEHNR and CDR2 FQNEAQ (reference sequence).

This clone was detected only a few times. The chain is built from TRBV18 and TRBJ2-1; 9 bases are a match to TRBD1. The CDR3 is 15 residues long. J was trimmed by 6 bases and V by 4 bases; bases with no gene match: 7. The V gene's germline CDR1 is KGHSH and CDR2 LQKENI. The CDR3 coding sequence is TGTGCCAGCTCACTCCGGGACAGGGCTCCCAATGAGCAGTTCTTC. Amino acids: CASSLRDRAPNEQFF.

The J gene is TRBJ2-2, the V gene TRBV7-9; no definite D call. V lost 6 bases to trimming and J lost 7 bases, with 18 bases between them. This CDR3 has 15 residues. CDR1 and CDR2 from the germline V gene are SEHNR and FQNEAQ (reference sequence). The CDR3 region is CASRLDKPLSGELFF. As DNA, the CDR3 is TGTGCCAGCAGACTCGACAAGCCCTTGAGCGGGGAGCTGTTTTTT.

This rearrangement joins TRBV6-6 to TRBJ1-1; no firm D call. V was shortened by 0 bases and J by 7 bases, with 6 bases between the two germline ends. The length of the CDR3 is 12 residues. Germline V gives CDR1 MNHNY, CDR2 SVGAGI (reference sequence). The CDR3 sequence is CASSYSPSEAFF. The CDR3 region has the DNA TGTGCCAGCAGTTACTCGCCGAGTGAAGCTTTCTTT.

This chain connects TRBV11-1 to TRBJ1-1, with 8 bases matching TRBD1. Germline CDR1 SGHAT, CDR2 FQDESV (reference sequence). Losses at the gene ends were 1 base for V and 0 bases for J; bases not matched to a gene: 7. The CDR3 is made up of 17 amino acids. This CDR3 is CASSLGRSGGLNTEAFF. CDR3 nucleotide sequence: TGTGCCAGCAGCTTAGGCAGGTCAGGGGGCTTGAACACTGAAGCTTTCTTT.

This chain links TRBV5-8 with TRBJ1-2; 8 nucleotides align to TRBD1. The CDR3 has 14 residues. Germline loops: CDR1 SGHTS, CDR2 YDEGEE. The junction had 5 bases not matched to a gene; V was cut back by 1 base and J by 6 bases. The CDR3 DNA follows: TGTGCCAGCAGCTTGTACAGGGGGGAGGATGGCTACACCTTC. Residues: CASSLYRGEDGYTF. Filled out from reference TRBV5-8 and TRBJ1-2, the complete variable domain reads EAGVTQSPTHLIKTRGQQATLRCSPISGHTSVYWYQQALGLGLQFLLWYDEGEERNRGNFPPRFSGRQFPNYSSELNVNALELEDSALYLCASSLYRGEDGYTFGSGTRLTVV.

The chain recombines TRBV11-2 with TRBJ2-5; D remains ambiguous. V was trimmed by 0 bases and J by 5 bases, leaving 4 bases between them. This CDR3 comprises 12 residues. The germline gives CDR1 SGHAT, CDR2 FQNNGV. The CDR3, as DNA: TGTGCCAGCAGCTTAGATCGGGAGACCCAGTACTTC. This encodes CASSLDRETQYF.

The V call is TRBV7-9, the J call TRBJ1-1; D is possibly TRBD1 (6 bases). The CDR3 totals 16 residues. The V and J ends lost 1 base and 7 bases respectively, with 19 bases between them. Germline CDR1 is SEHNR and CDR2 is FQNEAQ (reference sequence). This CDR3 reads CASSLGGWTVVDEAFF. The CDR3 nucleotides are TGTGCCAGCAGCTTAGGGGGGTGGACAGTAGTAGATGAAGCTTTCTTT.

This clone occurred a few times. CDR3 sequence: CASSVGDTDTQYF. In nucleotides, the CDR3 is TGTGCCAGCAGTGTAGGGGACACAGATACGCAGTATTTT. The chain uses TRBV25-1 and TRBJ2-3; maybe TRBD1 (5 bases). The CDR3 is 13 amino acids. The V and J ends lost 4 bases and 2 bases respectively, with 7 bases between them. Looked up from germline, CDR1 is MGHDK and CDR2 is SYGVNS. Together with reference TRBV25-1 and TRBJ2-3, the CDR3 gives the full variable domain: EADIYQTPRYLVIGTGKKITLECSQTMGHDKMYWYQQDPGMELHLIHYSYGVNSTEKGDLSSESTVSRIRTEHFPLTLESARPSHTSQYLCASSVGDTDTQYFGPGTRLTVL.

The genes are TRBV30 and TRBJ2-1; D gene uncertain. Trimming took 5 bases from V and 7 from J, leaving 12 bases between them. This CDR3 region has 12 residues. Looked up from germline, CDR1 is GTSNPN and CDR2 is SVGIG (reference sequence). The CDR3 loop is CAWYHPANEQFF. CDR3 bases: TGTGCCTGGTACCACCCCGCGAATGAGCAGTTCTTC.

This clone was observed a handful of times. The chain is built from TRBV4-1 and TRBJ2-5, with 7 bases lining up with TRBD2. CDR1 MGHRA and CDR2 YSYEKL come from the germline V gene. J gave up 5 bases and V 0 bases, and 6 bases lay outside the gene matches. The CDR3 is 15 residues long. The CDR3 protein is CASSQEGLRGETQYF. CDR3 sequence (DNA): TGCGCCAGCAGCCAAGAGGGACTACGAGGGGAGACCCAGTACTTC.

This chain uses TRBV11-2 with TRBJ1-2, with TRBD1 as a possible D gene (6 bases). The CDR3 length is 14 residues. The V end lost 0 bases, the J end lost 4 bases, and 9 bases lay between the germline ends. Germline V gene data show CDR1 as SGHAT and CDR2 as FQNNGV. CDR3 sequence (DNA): TGTGCCAGCAGCTTAGACAGGGGTAGCTATGGCTACACCTTC. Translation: CASSLDRGSYGYTF. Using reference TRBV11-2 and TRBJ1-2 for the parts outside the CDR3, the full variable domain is EAGVAQSPRYKIIEKRQSVAFWCNPISGHATLYWYQQILGQGPKLLIQFQNNGVVDDSQLPKDRFSAERLKGVDSTLKIQPAKLEDSAVYLCASSLDRGSYGYTFGSGTRLTVV.

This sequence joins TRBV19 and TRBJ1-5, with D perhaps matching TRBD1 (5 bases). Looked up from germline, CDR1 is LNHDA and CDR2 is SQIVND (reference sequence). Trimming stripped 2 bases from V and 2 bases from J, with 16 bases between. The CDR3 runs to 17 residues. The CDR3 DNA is TGTGCCAGTAGTATACCTTCGGGCTTCAGGGGCAATCAGCCCCAGCATTTT. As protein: CASSIPSGFRGNQPQHF.

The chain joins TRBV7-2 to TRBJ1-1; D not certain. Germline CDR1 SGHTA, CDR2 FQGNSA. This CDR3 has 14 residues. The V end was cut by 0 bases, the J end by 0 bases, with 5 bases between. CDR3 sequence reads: CASSLAGMNTEAFF. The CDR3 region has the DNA TGTGCCAGCAGCTTAGCGGGCATGAACACTGAAGCTTTCTTT.

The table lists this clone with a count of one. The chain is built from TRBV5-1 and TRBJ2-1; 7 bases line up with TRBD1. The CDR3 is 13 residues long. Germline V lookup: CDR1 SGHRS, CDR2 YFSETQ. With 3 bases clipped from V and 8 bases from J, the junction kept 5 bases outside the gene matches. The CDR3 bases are TGCGCCAGCAGCTGGACAGGTTTACATGAGCAGTTCTTC. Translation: CASSWTGLHEQFF.

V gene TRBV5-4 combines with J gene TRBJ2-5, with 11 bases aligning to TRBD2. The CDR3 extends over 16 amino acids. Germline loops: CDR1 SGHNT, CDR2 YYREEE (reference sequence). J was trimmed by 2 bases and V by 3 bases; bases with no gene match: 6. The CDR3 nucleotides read TGTGCCAGCAGCTCTCTGGGACTAGCGGTACAAGAGACCCAGTACTTC. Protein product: CASSSLGLAVQETQYF.

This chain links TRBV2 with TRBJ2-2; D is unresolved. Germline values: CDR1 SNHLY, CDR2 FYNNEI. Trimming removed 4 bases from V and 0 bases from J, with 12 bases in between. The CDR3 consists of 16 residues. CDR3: CASSVGRLTNTGELFF. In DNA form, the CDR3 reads TGTGCCAGCAGTGTTGGCAGACTTACGAACACCGGGGAGCTGTTTTTT.

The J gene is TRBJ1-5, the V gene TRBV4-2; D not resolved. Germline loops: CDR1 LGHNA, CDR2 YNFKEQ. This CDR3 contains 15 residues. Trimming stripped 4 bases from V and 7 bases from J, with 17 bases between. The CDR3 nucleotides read TGTGCCAGCAGCCTGGACCGGGAGGGAAGACAGCCCCAGCATTTT. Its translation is CASSLDREGRQPQHF.

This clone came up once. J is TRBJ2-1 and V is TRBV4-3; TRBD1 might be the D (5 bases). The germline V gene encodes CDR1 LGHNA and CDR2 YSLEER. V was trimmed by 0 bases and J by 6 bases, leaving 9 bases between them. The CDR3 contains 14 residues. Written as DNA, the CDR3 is TGCGCCAGCAGCCAAGATGCGCAGGGCAATGAGCAGTTCTTC. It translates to CASSQDAQGNEQFF.

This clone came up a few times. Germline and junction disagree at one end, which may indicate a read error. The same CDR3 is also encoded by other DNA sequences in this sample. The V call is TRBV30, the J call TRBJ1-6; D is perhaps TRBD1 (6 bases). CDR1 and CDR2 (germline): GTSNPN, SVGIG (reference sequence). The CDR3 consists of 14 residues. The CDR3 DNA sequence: TGTGCCTGGAAAGATGGACAGTTTAATTCCCCCCTCCACTTT. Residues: CAWKDGQFNSPLHF.